This T cell receptor beta chain is from a study of blood T cells in healthy people across ages. V gave up 3 bases and J gave up 8 bases; unmatched junction bases: 3. The length of the CDR3 is 13 residues. CDR1 and CDR2 (germline): DFQATT, SNEGSKA (reference sequence). Primed by a sample-barcoded 5' primer and a J-beta primer mix, a second PCR proceeded for about 6 to 12 cycles. TCRdb itself ran the 5' RACE reads through MiXCR, one entry per CDR3 protein. The data hold around 1.5 million distinct CDR3 sequences, with 35% to 45% observed a single time. Peripheral blood was drawn, 7.5 to 10 milliliters per donor.

The sequence derives from a woman aged 18-30 years in good health. This chain joins TRBV20-1 and TRBJ1-4; 10 bases are shared with TRBD1. Input material: blood. CDR3 nucleotides: TGCAGTGCTAGGGGGACAGGGGCGGAAAAACTGTTTTTT. It codes for CSARGTGAEKLFF.